Listed below are T cell receptor beta chains from one sample, sequenced in a study of shared clonotypes between healthy human individuals. Clones were read by immunoSEQ multiplex PCR, and TCRdb kept only the in-frame ones, dropping some. Counted here are about half a million clones, over 70% occurring once; the ten biggest clones make up roughly 13%. Material: PBMCs. These receptors were collected from a woman aged 40 to 55 in good health. Some clones in this sample may be carry-over from other donors' samples. The CDR3 runs from the conserved cysteine through the conserved F or W. The order of the fields is V gene, J gene, CDR3 protein.

v_call: TRBV7-8; j_call: TRBJ1-2; cdr3_aa: CASSLAVDNGYTF
v_call: TRBV4-2; j_call: TRBJ2-5; cdr3_aa: CASSQGVAGIQQETQYF
v_call: TRBV10-1; j_call: TRBJ1-2; cdr3_aa: CASPGRVHYGYTF
v_call: TRBV18; j_call: TRBJ2-2; cdr3_aa: CASSQGGTGELFF
v_call: TRBV10-3; j_call: TRBJ2-1; cdr3_aa: CASRQGRGDNEQFF
v_call: TRBV28; j_call: TRBJ1-3; cdr3_aa: CASSSPGEVPISGNTIYF
v_call: TRBV28; j_call: TRBJ2-3; cdr3_aa: CASSPQRRASGRARRTDTQYF
v_call: TRBV4-2; j_call: TRBJ2-5; cdr3_aa: CASSVTGGIQETQYF
v_call: TRBV7-6; j_call: TRBJ2-1; cdr3_aa: CASSLLVGNEQFF
v_call: TRBV29-1; j_call: TRBJ2-7; cdr3_aa: CSVEDRRGEYEQYF
v_call: TRBV6-5; j_call: TRBJ1-5; cdr3_aa: CASRRVGNNQPQHF
v_call: TRBV7-5; j_call: TRBJ2-3; cdr3_aa: CARSLGLAGRTRTDTQYF
v_call: TRBV1; j_call: TRBJ2-4; cdr3_aa: CTSSQGGAKNIQYF
v_call: TRBV30; j_call: TRBJ2-1; cdr3_aa: CAWSAWTSGNYNEQFF
v_call: TRBV7-2; j_call: TRBJ2-6; cdr3_aa: CASSPRRGAASGANVLTF
v_call: TRBV4-1; j_call: TRBJ2-2; cdr3_aa: CASSHGTLNTGELFF
v_call: TRBV13; j_call: TRBJ2-3; cdr3_aa: CASSLGAGGGTDTQYF
v_call: TRBV11-2; j_call: TRBJ2-2; cdr3_aa: CASSFRGANTGELFF
v_call: TRBV5-1; j_call: TRBJ1-1; cdr3_aa: CASSLGVENTEAFF
v_call: TRBV28; j_call: TRBJ1-1; cdr3_aa: CASRAPLTEAFF
v_call: TRBV19; j_call: TRBJ1-4; cdr3_aa: CASKPREVNEKLFF
v_call: TRBV5-6; j_call: TRBJ1-1; cdr3_aa: CASRETGTNTEAFF
v_call: TRBV18; j_call: TRBJ2-1; cdr3_aa: CASSPPSYNEQFF
v_call: TRBV29-1; j_call: TRBJ2-1; cdr3_aa: CSVDLASGSYNEQFF
v_call: TRBV5-1; j_call: TRBJ1-2; cdr3_aa: CASSLTRDGYTF
v_call: TRBV5-1; j_call: TRBJ2-7; cdr3_aa: CASSLEGYLGEQYF
v_call: TRBV7-2; j_call: TRBJ2-2; cdr3_aa: CASSRTGLGTGELFF
v_call: TRBV7-9; j_call: TRBJ2-2; cdr3_aa: CASSFVYITGELFF
v_call: TRBV5-6; j_call: TRBJ1-2; cdr3_aa: CASSLGENYGYTF
v_call: TRBV5-4; j_call: TRBJ2-1; cdr3_aa: CASSPGLAGYNEQFF
v_call: TRBV7-2; j_call: TRBJ2-2; cdr3_aa: CASSLIGSGRDTGELFF
v_call: TRBV9; j_call: TRBJ1-2; cdr3_aa: CASSVGQGIGWGYTF
v_call: TRBV6-4; j_call: TRBJ2-2; cdr3_aa: CASSKTGTGELFF
v_call: TRBV7-9; j_call: TRBJ2-5; cdr3_aa: CASSLNRLGHGGETQYF
v_call: TRBV28; j_call: TRBJ1-1; cdr3_aa: CASDGQFEAFF
v_call: TRBV6-4; j_call: TRBJ1-5; cdr3_aa: CASSPDSNQPQHF
v_call: TRBV7-9; j_call: TRBJ1-1; cdr3_aa: CASSYGQNTEAFF
v_call: TRBV4-1; j_call: TRBJ2-7; cdr3_aa: CASSQDLGLTYRAYEQYF
v_call: TRBV9; j_call: TRBJ2-1; cdr3_aa: CASSVEFTGGYGSEQFF
v_call: TRBV6-6; j_call: TRBJ2-4; cdr3_aa: CASSVIAGGVNIQYF
v_call: TRBV7-9; j_call: TRBJ2-3; cdr3_aa: CASSFNRHPSTDTQYF
v_call: TRBV4-2; j_call: TRBJ2-5; cdr3_aa: CASSQEAGGRTETQYF
v_call: TRBV5-4; j_call: TRBJ2-2; cdr3_aa: CASTSIPGELFF
v_call: TRBV28; j_call: TRBJ1-5; cdr3_aa: CASSLHRGPGQPQHF
v_call: TRBV28; j_call: TRBJ2-1; cdr3_aa: CASSLPGSSYNEQFF
v_call: TRBV5-1; j_call: TRBJ1-5; cdr3_aa: CASSLEPTDSNQPQHF
v_call: TRBV2; j_call: TRBJ1-2; cdr3_aa: CASKDSEAGGYTF
v_call: TRBV27; j_call: TRBJ2-1; cdr3_aa: CASSLALGEQFF
v_call: TRBV10-2; j_call: TRBJ1-2; cdr3_aa: CASSESVGQGDDGYTF
v_call: TRBV27; j_call: TRBJ2-2; cdr3_aa: CASSEWGTGELFF
v_call: TRBV29-1; j_call: TRBJ2-3; cdr3_aa: CSVARDGPDTQYF
v_call: TRBV27; j_call: TRBJ1-5; cdr3_aa: CASSLSPGQPQHF
v_call: TRBV13; j_call: TRBJ2-1; cdr3_aa: CASSSGVSSYNEQFF
v_call: TRBV15; j_call: TRBJ2-5; cdr3_aa: CATSPQGQETQYF
v_call: TRBV10-2; j_call: TRBJ2-7; cdr3_aa: CASSQSYEQYF
v_call: TRBV30; j_call: TRBJ1-1; cdr3_aa: CAWSGRVYTEAFF
v_call: TRBV2; j_call: TRBJ1-2; cdr3_aa: CASNTRQGWIDYTF